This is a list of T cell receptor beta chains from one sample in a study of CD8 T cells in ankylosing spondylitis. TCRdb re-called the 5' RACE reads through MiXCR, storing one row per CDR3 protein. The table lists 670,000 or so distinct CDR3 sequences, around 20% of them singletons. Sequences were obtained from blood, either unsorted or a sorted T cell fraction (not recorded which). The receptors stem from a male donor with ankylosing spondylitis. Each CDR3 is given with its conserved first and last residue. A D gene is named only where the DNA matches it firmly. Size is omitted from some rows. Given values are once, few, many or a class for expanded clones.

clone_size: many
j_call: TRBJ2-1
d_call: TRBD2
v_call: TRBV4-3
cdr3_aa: CASSQFGLAGFDSYNEQFF
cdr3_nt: TGCGCCAGCAGCCAGTTTGGACTAGCGGGTTTTGACTCCTACAATGAGCAGTTCTTC

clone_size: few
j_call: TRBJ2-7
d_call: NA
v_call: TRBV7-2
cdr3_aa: CASSLGADNYEQYF
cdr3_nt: TGTGCCAGCAGCTTAGGGGCGGATAATTACGAGCAGTACTTC

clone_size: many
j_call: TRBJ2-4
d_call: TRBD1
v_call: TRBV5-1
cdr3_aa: CASSLTGGNIQYF
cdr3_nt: TGCGCCAGCAGCTTGACAGGGGGAAACATTCAGTACTTC

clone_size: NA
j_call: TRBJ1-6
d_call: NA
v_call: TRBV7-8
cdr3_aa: CASSFASATYNSPLHF
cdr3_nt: TGTGCCAGCAGCTTCGCGAGTGCAACTTATAATTCACCCCTCCACTTT

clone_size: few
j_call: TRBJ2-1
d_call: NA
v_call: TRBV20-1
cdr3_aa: CSARGPFTGPGNEQFF
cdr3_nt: TGCAGTGCTAGAGGACCATTCACGGGCCCCGGCAATGAGCAGTTCTTC

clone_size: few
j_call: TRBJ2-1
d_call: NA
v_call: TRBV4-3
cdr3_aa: CASSQEGISNNEQFF
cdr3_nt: TGCGCCAGCAGCCAAGAAGGTATTAGTAACAATGAGCAGTTCTTC

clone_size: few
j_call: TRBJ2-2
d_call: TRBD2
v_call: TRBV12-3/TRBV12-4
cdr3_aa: CASTPWTRNTGELFF
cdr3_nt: TGTGCCAGCACCCCATGGACTAGAAACACCGGGGAGCTGTTTTTT

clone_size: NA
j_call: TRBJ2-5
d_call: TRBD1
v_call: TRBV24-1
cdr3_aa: CATSDSNPAKTGNQETQYF
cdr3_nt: TGTGCCACCAGTGATTCTAACCCCGCCAAGACAGGGAACCAAGAGACCCAGTACTTC

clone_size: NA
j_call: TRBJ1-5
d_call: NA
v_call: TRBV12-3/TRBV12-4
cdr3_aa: CASSSRGPQHF
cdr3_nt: TGTGCCAGCAGTTCCAGGGGGCCCCAGCATTTT

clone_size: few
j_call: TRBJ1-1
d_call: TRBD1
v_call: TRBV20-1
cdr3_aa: CSAKRTGGFNTEAFF
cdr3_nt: TGCAGTGCTAAAAGGACAGGGGGGTTCAACACTGAAGCTTTCTTT

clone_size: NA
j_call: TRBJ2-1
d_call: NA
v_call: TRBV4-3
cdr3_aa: CASSQDFGEGYNEQFF
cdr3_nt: TGCGCCAGCAGCCAAGATTTCGGGGAAGGATACAATGAGCAGTTCTTC

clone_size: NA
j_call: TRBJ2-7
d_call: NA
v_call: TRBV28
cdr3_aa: CASTTAFSSYEQYF
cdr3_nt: TGTGCCAGCACAACGGCTTTTAGCTCCTACGAGCAGTACTTC

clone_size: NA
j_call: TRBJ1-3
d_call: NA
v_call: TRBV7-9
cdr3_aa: CASSSHVQDIRNTIYF
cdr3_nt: TGTGCCAGCAGCTCTCACGTACAGGATATTAGAAACACCATATATTTT

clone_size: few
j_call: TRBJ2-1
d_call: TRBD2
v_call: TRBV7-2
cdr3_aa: CASSIYSGVAYNEQFF
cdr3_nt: TGTGCCAGCAGCATATATAGCGGGGTGGCTTACAATGAGCAGTTCTTC

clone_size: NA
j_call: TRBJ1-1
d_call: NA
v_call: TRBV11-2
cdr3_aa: CASSLVQRKGSLDTEAFF
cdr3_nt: TGTGCCAGCAGCTTAGTTCAGAGAAAGGGGAGTCTGGACACTGAAGCTTTCTTT

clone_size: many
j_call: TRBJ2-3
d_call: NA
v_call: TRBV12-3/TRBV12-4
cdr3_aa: CASRHGGFETDTQYF
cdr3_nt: TGTGCCAGCAGGCATGGGGGGTTTGAAACAGATACGCAGTATTTT

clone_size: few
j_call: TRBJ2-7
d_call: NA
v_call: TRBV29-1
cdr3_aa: CSAPLPSGEQYF
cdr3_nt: TGCAGCGCCCCACTCCCCTCTGGCGAGCAGTACTTC

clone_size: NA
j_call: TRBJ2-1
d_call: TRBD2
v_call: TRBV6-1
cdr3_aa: CASSPQREYYNEQFF
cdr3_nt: TGTGCCAGCAGTCCTCAGCGGGAGTACTACAATGAGCAGTTCTTC

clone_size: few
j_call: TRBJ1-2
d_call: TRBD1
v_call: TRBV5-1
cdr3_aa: CASSSWDRSGYTF
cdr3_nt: TGCGCCAGCAGCTCGTGGGACAGGTCTGGCTACACCTTC

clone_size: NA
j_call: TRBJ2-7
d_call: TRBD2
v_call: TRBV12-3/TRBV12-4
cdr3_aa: CASTHERDPSDEQYF
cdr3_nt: TGTGCCAGCACCCATGAGCGGGACCCCTCCGACGAGCAGTACTTC

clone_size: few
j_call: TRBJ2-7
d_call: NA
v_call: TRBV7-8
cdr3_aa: CASSLETESAYEQYF
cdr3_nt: TGTGCCAGCAGCTTAGAGACAGAGTCCGCCTACGAGCAGTACTTC

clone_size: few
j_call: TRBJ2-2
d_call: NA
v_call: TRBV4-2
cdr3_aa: CASSQDPEGNPGELFF
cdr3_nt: TGTGCCAGCAGCCAAGATCCCGAGGGTAATCCCGGGGAGCTGTTTTTT

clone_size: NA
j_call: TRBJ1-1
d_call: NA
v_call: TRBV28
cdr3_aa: CASSQLLGEAFF
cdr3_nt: TGTGCCAGCAGTCAACTTCTTGGTGAAGCTTTCTTT

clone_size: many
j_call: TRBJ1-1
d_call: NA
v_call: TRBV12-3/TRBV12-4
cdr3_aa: CASSSEMPGGAFF
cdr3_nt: TGTGCCAGCAGTTCAGAGATGCCCGGAGGAGCTTTCTTT

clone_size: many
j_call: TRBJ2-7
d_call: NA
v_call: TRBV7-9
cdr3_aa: CASSLGGEAYEQYF
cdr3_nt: TGTGCCAGCAGCTTAGGGGGGGAAGCGTACGAGCAGTACTTC

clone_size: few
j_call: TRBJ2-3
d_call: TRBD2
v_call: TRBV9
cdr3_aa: CASSFSIAGSTDTQYF
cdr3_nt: TGTGCCAGCAGCTTTAGCATAGCGGGAAGCACAGATACGCAGTATTTT

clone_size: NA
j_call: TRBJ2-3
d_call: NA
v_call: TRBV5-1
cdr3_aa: CASNWGGTDTQYF
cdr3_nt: TGCGCCAGCAACTGGGGGGGCACAGATACGCAGTATTTT

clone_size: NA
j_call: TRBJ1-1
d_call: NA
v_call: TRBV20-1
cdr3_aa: CSARDWGPDTEAFF
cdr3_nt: TGCAGTGCTAGAGATTGGGGGCCGGACACTGAAGCTTTCTTT

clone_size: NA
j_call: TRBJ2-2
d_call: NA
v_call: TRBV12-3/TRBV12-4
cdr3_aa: CASRQLGGLGRTGELFF
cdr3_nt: TGTGCCAGCAGGCAACTTGGGGGTCTTGGGAGAACCGGGGAGCTGTTTTTT

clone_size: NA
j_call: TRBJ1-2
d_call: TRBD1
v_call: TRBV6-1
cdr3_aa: CASSDDRGYNYGYTF
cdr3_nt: TGTGCCAGCAGTGACGACAGGGGGTATAACTATGGCTACACCTTC

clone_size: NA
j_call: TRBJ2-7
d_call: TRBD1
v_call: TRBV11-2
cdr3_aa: CASSLDPGQGGYEQYF
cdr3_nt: TGTGCCAGCAGCTTAGATCCGGGACAGGGAGGTTACGAGCAGTACTTC

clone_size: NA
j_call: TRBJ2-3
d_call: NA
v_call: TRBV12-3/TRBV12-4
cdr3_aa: CASSLSLRTDTQYF
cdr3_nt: TGTGCCAGCAGTCTTAGCCTTCGCACAGATACGCAGTATTTT

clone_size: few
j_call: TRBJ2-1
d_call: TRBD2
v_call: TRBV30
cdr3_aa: CASATSGVYDEQFF
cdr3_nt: TGTGCCTCCGCGACTAGCGGGGTTTACGATGAGCAGTTCTTC

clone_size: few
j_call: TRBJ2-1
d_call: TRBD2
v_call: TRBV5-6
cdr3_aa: CASSLKWLAGVNEQFF
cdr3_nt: TGTGCCAGCAGCTTGAAGTGGCTAGCGGGAGTCAATGAGCAGTTCTTC

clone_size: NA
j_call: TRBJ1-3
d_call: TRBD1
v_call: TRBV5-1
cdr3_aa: CASSSKGAPKAGNTIYF
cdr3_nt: TGCGCCAGCAGCTCAAAGGGGGCTCCTAAGGCGGGAAACACCATATATTTT

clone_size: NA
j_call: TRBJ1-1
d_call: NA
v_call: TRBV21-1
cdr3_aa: CASSKLIWFTEAFF
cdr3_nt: TGTGCCAGCAGCAAACTAATATGGTTTACTGAAGCTTTCTTT

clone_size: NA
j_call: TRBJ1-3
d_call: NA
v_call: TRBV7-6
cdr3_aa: CASSVTGTGNTIYF
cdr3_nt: TGTGCCAGCAGCGTCACAGGGACTGGAAACACCATATATTTT

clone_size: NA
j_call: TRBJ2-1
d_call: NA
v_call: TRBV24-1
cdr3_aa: CATSEAASSYNEQFF
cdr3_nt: TGTGCCACCAGTGAGGCGGCCAGCTCCTACAATGAGCAGTTCTTC

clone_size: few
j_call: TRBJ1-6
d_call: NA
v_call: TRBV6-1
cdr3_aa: CASSEKSGNSPLHF
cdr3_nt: TGTGCCAGCAGTGAAAAGTCAGGGAATTCACCCCTCCACTTT

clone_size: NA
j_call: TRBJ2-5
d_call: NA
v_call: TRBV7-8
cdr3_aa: CASSRGRATQETQYF
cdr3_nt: TGTGCCAGCAGCCGCGGACGGGCTACCCAAGAGACCCAGTACTTC

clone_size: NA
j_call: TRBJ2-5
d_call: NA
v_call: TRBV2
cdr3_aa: CASSALQGRQETQYF
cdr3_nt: TGTGCCAGCAGTGCTTTACAGGGCCGCCAAGAGACCCAGTACTTC

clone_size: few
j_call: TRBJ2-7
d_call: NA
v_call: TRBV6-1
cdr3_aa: CASSSVSGAGYEQYF
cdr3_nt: TGTGCCAGCAGCAGTGTCTCAGGGGCAGGATACGAGCAGTACTTC

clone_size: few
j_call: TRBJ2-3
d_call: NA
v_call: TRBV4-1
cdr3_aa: CASSPLGGQDTQYF
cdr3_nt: TGCGCCAGCAGCCCCTTGGGGGGGCAAGATACGCAGTATTTT

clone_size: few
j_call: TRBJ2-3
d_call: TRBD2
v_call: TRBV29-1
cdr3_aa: CSAKREGDTQYF
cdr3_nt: TGCAGCGCCAAAAGGGAGGGCGATACGCAGTATTTT

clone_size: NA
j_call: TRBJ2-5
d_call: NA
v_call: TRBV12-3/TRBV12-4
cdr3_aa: CASTSVLGETQYF
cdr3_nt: TGTGCCAGCACCTCCGTCCTCGGGGAGACCCAGTACTTC

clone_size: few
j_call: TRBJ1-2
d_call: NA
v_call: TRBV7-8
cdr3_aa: CASKGHNYGYTF
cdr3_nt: TGTGCCAGCAAGGGACACAACTATGGCTACACCTTC

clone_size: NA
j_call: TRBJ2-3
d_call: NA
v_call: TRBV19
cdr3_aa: CASSTFGLLTQYF
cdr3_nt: TGTGCCAGTAGTACCTTCGGACTACTGACGCAGTATTTT

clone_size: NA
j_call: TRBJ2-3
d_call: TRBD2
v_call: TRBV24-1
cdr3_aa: CATSDGAGGLTDTQYF
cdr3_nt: TGTGCCACCAGTGACGGAGCGGGGGGGCTAACAGATACGCAGTATTTT

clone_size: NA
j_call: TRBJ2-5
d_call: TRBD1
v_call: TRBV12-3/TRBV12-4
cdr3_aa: CASTPDRGLPPPEETQYF
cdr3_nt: TGTGCCAGCACTCCGGACAGGGGGCTACCCCCTCCGGAAGAGACCCAGTACTTC

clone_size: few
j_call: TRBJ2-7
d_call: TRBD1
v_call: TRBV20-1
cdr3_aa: CSAAPRTGTYEQYF
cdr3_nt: TGCAGTGCAGCCCCCCGGACAGGGACCTACGAGCAGTACTTC

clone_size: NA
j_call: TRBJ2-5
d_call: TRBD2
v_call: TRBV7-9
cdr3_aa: CASSRAGGPQTQYF
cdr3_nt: TGTGCCAGCAGCCGCGCGGGGGGGCCTCAGACCCAGTACTTC

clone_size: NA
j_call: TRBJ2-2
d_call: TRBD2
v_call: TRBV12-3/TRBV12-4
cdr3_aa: CASTTSGAGGAGELFF
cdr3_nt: TGTGCCAGCACCACGAGTGGGGCGGGGGGTGCCGGGGAGCTGTTTTTT